The clone carrying this T cell receptor (beta chain) was seen only a few times. As yet, its antigen is unknown. TCRdb reprocessed the 5' RACE reads via MiXCR and lists one record per CDR3 protein. The sample has fewer than 8,500 distinct CDR3 sequences; more than 50% are singletons. General study findings and limits: Tumor Treg TCRs overlapped most with tumor naive CD4+ cells.

Sequenced sample: tumor-infiltrating memory CD4+ T cells sorted from the breast tumor. Subset described: memory CD4+ T cells, CD4+CD45RO+CD25-. The receptor was isolated from a female donor with breast cancer.

CDR3 in DNA: TGCAGTGCTTCTATAGCCAATGAGCAGTTCTTC. It yields the protein CSASIANEQFF. V and J are TRBV20-1 and TRBJ2-1; D remains unclear. There are 11 residues in the CDR3. Trimming shortened V by 5 bases and J by 6 bases, and 8 bases separated the two germline ends. Germline V gives CDR1 DFQATT, CDR2 SNEGSKA (reference sequence).